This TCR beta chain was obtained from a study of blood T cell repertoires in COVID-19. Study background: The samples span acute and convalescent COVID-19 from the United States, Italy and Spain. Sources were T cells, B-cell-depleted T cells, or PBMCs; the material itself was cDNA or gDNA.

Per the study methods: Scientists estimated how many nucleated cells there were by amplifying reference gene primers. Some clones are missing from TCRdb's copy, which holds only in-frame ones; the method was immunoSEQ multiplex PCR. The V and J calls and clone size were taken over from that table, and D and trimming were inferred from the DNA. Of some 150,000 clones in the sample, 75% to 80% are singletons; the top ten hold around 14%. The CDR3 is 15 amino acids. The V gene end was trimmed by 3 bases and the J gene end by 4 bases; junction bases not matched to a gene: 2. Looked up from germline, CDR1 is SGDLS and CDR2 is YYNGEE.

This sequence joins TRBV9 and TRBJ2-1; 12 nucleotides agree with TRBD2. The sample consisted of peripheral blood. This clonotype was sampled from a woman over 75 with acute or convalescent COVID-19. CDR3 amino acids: CASSGGLAGYNEQFF. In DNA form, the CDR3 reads TGTGCCAGCAGCGGGGGACTAGCGGGTTACAATGAGCAGTTCTTC.